This TCR beta chain was captured in a study of blood T cell repertoires in COVID-19. Across the whole study: COVID-19 samples collected from the United States, Italy and Spain covered acute and convalescent phases.

Using immunoSEQ multiplex PCR, the repertoire was profiled, and TCRdb retains in-frame clones only, with some absent. The table lists roughly 120,000 clones, about nine tenths of them singletons. Only one count was recorded for this clone. The CDR3 extends over 13 amino acids. V lost 3 bases and J lost 4, with 12 bases in between. Germline V gene sequence: CDR1 SQVTM, CDR2 ANQGSEA. This chain uses TRBV29-1 with TRBJ1-1; a weak D match, TRBD1 (6 bases). Input material: peripheral blood. The sequence came from a human donor in a cohort sampled during active COVID-19. CDR3 nucleotides: TGCAGCGTTGACGAGGGAGGGGGCACTGAAGCTTTCTTT. Protein product: CSVDEGGGTEAFF.